What follows are 32 T cell receptor beta chains derived from one specimen sequenced in a study of blood T cell repertoires in COVID-19 (dated by TCRdb to the early 2020s). Library preparation used the immunoSEQ multiplex PCR assay. TCRdb re-hosts the immuneACCESS table, in-frame sequences only. Its copies lack some clones; in the studies checked, an unresolved V gene accounts for under half of them, and the cause for the rest is not known. Recorded for this sample are fewer than 90,000 clones; 70% to 90% of them occurred a single time. The ten top clones hold around 8.1% of the sample. Sequencing input: peripheral blood. These receptor sequences come from a man aged 25-45 years with acute or convalescent COVID-19.

The chain has TRBV6-6 and TRBJ1-1; D unclear. Trimming pared 1 base from V and 0 bases from J, leaving 6 bases between. The CDR3 runs 14 residues. CDR1 is MNHNY, CDR2 SVGAGI, per germline (reference sequence). Written as DNA, the CDR3 is TGTGCCAGCAGTTACTACAATCTGAACACTGAAGCTTTCTTT. Amino acids: CASSYYNLNTEAFF.

The table lists this clone with a few counts. The chain uses TRBV6-1 and TRBJ1-6; D unclear. In germline, CDR1 is MNHNS, CDR2 SASEGT. Trimming took off 3 bases at V and 8 bases at J, with 14 bases between the two ends. The CDR3 runs 15 residues. Here the CDR3 reads CASSEVVLLDSPLHF. The CDR3 nucleotides read TGTGCCAGCAGTGAGGTAGTCTTATTGGATTCACCCCTCCACTTT.

The V gene is TRBV9, the J gene TRBJ1-4; D unclear. The CDR3 runs 13 residues. CDR1 is SGDLS, CDR2 YYNGEE, per germline. V was pared by 2 bases and J by 0 bases, with 2 bases between. The CDR3: CASSVTTNEKLFF. As DNA, the CDR3 is TGTGCCAGCAGCGTTACAACTAATGAAAAACTGTTTTTT. Full variable domain (remainder filled in from reference TRBV9 and TRBJ1-4): DSGVTQTPKHLITATGQRVTLRCSPRSGDLSVYWYQQSLDQGLQFLIQYYNGEERAKGNILERFSAQQFPDLHSELNLSSLELGDSALYFCASSVTTNEKLFFGSGTQLSVL.

V is TRBV2 and J is TRBJ1-6; TRBD1 aligns across 8 bases. CDR1 is SNHLY and CDR2 is FYNNEI in the germline V gene. The CDR3 loop spans 13 amino acids. After removal of 5 bases from V and 7 bases from J, the junction contained 1 base not matched to a gene. CDR3 region: CASSRDRNSPLHF. The CDR3 coding sequence is TGTGCCAGCAGTCGGGACAGGAATTCACCCCTCCACTTT.

DNA of the CDR3: TGCGCCAGCAGCCTGGGACTAGACTACAATGAGCAGTTCTTC. Translated, it gives CASSLGLDYNEQFF. The chain is built from TRBV5-1 and TRBJ2-1; 8 nucleotides align to TRBD2. CDR3 length equals 14 residues. Trimming removed 4 bases from V and 3 bases from J; junction bases left unmatched: 3. Germline V gene data show CDR1 as SGHRS and CDR2 as YFSETQ.

The chain employs TRBV19 and TRBJ1-5; no clear D gene. CDR3 length: 13 residues. V was pared by 3 bases and J by 1 base, with 4 bases between. CDR1 and CDR2 (germline): LNHDA, SQIVND (reference sequence). The CDR3 spells CASSMGSNQPQHF. The CDR3 nucleotides read TGTGCCAGTAGTATGGGCAGCAATCAGCCCCAGCATTTT.

This clone was seen more than once but under ten times. The rearrangement links TRBV7-2 to TRBJ1-1; tentative D call: TRBD1 (5 bases). V lost 4 bases to trimming and J lost 11 bases, with 17 bases between them. CDR3 length: 13 residues. Germline values: CDR1 SGHTA, CDR2 FQGNSA. This CDR3 is CASSSGTTGRAFF. The CDR3 DNA reads as TGTGCCAGCAGCTCCGGCACCACAGGCCGTGCTTTCTTT.

V and J are TRBV2 and TRBJ1-4; D may be TRBD1 (5 bases). The CDR3 is 14 residues long. Germline CDR1 and CDR2: SNHLY and FYNNEI. With 6 bases removed from V and 6 bases from J, the gap between germline ends came to 14 bases. In DNA form, the CDR3 reads TGTGCCAGCAGGGGTTGGCAGGGCGATGAAAAACTGTTTTTT. It is translated as CASRGWQGDEKLFF. Using reference TRBV2 and TRBJ1-4 for the parts outside the CDR3, the full variable domain is EPEVTQTPSHQVTQMGQEVILRCVPISNHLYFYWYRQILGQKVEFLVSFYNNEISEKSEIFDDQFSVERPDGSNFTLKIRSTKLEDSAMYFCASRGWQGDEKLFFGSGTQLSVL.

The chain is built from TRBV5-1 and TRBJ2-2, with 8 nucleotides matching TRBD2. The V gene end was trimmed by 0 bases and the J gene end by 6 bases; junction bases not matched to a gene: 13. The CDR3 extends over 18 amino acids. CDR1 is SGHRS and CDR2 is YFSETQ in the germline V gene. In DNA form, the CDR3 reads TGCGCCAGCAGCTTGGCCCCGGGGGGGCTAGTAGTTTCCGGGGAGCTGTTTTTT. Its protein is CASSLAPGGLVVSGELFF.

This clone was seen only once. DNA of the CDR3: TGTGCCAGCACCCCCGCAACTAGCGGGAGGGCCGGGGAGCTGTTTTTT. The encoded protein is CASTPATSGRAGELFF. The chain couples TRBV28 to TRBJ2-2; TRBD2 agrees at 13 bases. This CDR3 is 16 amino acids long. Germline CDR1 MDHEN, CDR2 SYDVKM. Trimming took 7 bases from V and 6 from J; bases not matched to a gene: 8.

The rearrangement uses TRBV2 and TRBJ2-1; D gene ambiguous. CDR1 and CDR2 from the germline V gene are SNHLY and FYNNEI. Trimming took 10 bases from V and 0 from J, leaving 10 bases between them. The CDR3 consists of 13 residues. CDR3 loop: CATRSRSYNEQFF. CDR3 in DNA: TGTGCCACCCGGTCCCGCTCCTACAATGAGCAGTTCTTC.

The V and J genes are TRBV7-9 and TRBJ2-2; 12 bases are shared with TRBD2. The CDR3 is 17 residues long. The trim removed 3 bases at V and 7 bases at J, leaving 9 bases unmatched. CDR1 is SEHNR and CDR2 is FQNEAQ in the germline V gene (reference sequence). CDR3 region: CASSLPLAGGVGGELFF. In nucleotides, the CDR3 is TGTGCCAGCAGCTTGCCACTAGCGGGAGGCGTCGGCGGGGAGCTGTTTTTT.

Remarks on this clone: The same CDR3 can be traced to other DNA sequences in this sample. This chain links TRBV2 with TRBJ2-7, with a weak D call TRBD1 (6 bases). The germline V gene has CDR1 SNHLY and CDR2 FYNNEI. Trimming took 4 bases from V and 8 from J, leaving 12 bases between them. The CDR3 is 12 amino acids. The CDR3 DNA reads TGTGCCAGCAGTGCTGACAGGTCTAAGCAGTACTTC. Its protein is CASSADRSKQYF.

The chain combines TRBV28 with TRBJ1-1; D perhaps matches TRBD1 (6 bases). CDR3 size: 10 residues. CDR1 MDHEN and CDR2 SYDVKM come from the germline V gene. Trimming removed 5 bases at V and 8 bases at J, with 6 bases between. CDR3 coding DNA: TGTGCCAGCAGTACAGGGGAAGCTTTCTTT. Protein: CASSTGEAFF.

The chain combines TRBV3-1 (or the pseudogene TRBV3-2) with TRBJ1-2, with 9 bases lining up with TRBD1. The germline CDR1 and CDR2 sequences are LGHDT and YNNKEL (reference sequence). V gave up 4 bases and J gave up 7 bases; unmatched junction bases: 10. The CDR3 has 15 amino acids. CDR3 in amino acids: CASSPADRGGVGYTF. Written as DNA, the CDR3 is TGTGCCAGCAGCCCCGCGGACAGGGGTGGGGTTGGCTACACCTTC.

The chain uses TRBV28 and TRBJ1-4; perhaps TRBD1 as D (6 bases). CDR3 length equals 15 residues. CDR1 MDHEN and CDR2 SYDVKM come from the germline V gene. The V end lost 7 bases, the J end lost 4 bases, and 16 bases lay between the germline ends. For the CDR3, the DNA is TGTGCCAGCACCCTAGGGGGGGGCCTTAATGAAAAACTGTTTTTT. Encoded protein: CASTLGGGLNEKLFF.

The genes are TRBV24-1 and TRBJ2-1; 8 bases agree with TRBD1. This CDR3 comprises 17 residues. V was clipped by 11 bases and J by 3 bases; unmatched bases: 17. CDR1 KGHDR and CDR2 SFDVKD come from the germline V gene. The CDR3 DNA is TGTGCCAAAAAGGGGGACAGGATCCCTGTAATCTACAATGAGCAGTTCTTC. Translation gives CAKKGDRIPVIYNEQFF.

This rearrangement joins TRBV5-4 to TRBJ2-7; 8 positions match TRBD1. The V and J ends lost 2 bases and 1 base, in that order; junction bases with no gene match: 5. Germline values: CDR1 SGHNT, CDR2 YYREEE (reference sequence). The length of the CDR3 is 15 residues. CDR3 protein: CASSLGTGMSYEQYF. For the CDR3, the DNA is TGTGCCAGCAGCTTAGGGACAGGAATGTCCTACGAGCAGTACTTC.

The chain recombines TRBV4-1 with TRBJ1-2; possibly TRBD1 for D (5 bases). The V end was cut by 7 bases, the J end by 8 bases, with 23 bases between. The CDR3 spans 15 residues. Germline lookup yields CDR1 MGHRA and CDR2 YSYEKL. DNA for the CDR3: TGCGCCAGCACCACTCTCGGGGGAATCAGAGGAGGCTACACCTTC. It codes for CASTTLGGIRGGYTF.

As DNA, the CDR3 is TGTGCCACCAGGGCCGCAACCGGGGAGCTGTTTTTT. Protein sequence: CATRAATGELFF. J is TRBJ2-2 and V is TRBV24-1; D remains unclear. Per germline, CDR1 KGHDR and CDR2 SFDVKD. V was cut by 7 bases and J by 5 bases, with 7 bases left in between. This CDR3 contains 12 residues.

This chain links TRBV24-1 with TRBJ2-3; 8 bases agree with TRBD1. This CDR3 spans 21 amino acids. Germline-derived CDR1 and CDR2 are KGHDR and SFDVKD. After removal of 1 base from V and 0 bases from J, the junction contained 17 bases not matched to a gene. The CDR3 loop reads CATSDFRTGTRRGPSTDTQYF. CDR3 sequence (DNA): TGTGCCACCAGTGATTTTCGGACAGGGACGAGGAGGGGCCCGAGCACAGATACGCAGTATTTT.

CDR3 DNA sequence: TGTGCCAGCAGTTACTCGAGGGCAGGTGGAAATGAGCAGTTCTTC. It specifies CASSYSRAGGNEQFF. The chain carries TRBV6-2 or TRBV6-3 and TRBJ2-1; possible D gene TRBD2, 5 bases. CDR3 length: 15 residues. Per the germline V gene, CDR1 is MNHEY and CDR2 is SVGEGT. V dropped 0 bases and J dropped 7 bases, with 13 bases sitting between them.

The chain employs TRBV30 and TRBJ1-5; 8 nucleotides agree with TRBD1. Germline CDR1 reads GTSNPN; CDR2 reads SVGIG (reference sequence). V lost 4 bases, J lost 7 bases, and 3 bases stayed unmatched. CDR3 length: 12 residues. CDR3 DNA sequence: TGTGCCTGGACCTCAGGGGGCCAGCCCCAGCATTTT. It is translated as CAWTSGGQPQHF.

The chain uses TRBV5-1 and TRBJ1-5; TRBD1 agrees at 11 bases. Unmatched junction bases numbered 7, after V lost 4 bases and J lost 4 bases. Germline V CDR1 and CDR2: SGHRS, YFSETQ. The CDR3 loop spans 16 amino acids. In DNA form, the CDR3 reads TGCGCCAGCAGCCCGGGACAGGGGGTTGGAAATCAGCCCCAGCATTTT. Translation: CASSPGQGVGNQPQHF.

This clone has just a few counts. The chain recombines TRBV30 with TRBJ1-2, with 8 bases aligning to TRBD1. This CDR3 region has 13 residues. Germline assignment: CDR1 GTSNPN and CDR2 SVGIG (reference sequence). V gave up 2 bases and J gave up 7 bases; unmatched junction bases: 6. Here the CDR3 DNA reads TGTGCCTGGAGTTCCGGACAGGGAAGTGGCTACACCTTC. Its protein product is CAWSSGQGSGYTF.

This clone was seen only a few times. The gene calls are TRBV7-2 and TRBJ1-6; D remains ambiguous. The CDR3 sequence is 17 residues long. V was cut by 5 bases and J by 0 bases, with 14 bases left in between. The germline V gene encodes CDR1 SGHTA and CDR2 FQGNSA. DNA of the CDR3: TGTGCCAGCAGCACTTCGGGGTTGAGCTCCTATAATTCACCCCTCCACTTT. Translated, it gives CASSTSGLSSYNSPLHF.

The chain recombines TRBV2 with TRBJ2-2; 13 bases map to TRBD2. Germline loops: CDR1 SNHLY, CDR2 FYNNEI. This CDR3 has 15 amino acids. J gave up 5 bases and V 6 bases, and 3 bases lay outside the gene matches. CDR3 nucleotide sequence: TGTGCCAGCAGGAGGACTAGCGGGGGAACCGGGGAGCTGTTTTTT. This codes for CASRRTSGGTGELFF.

This sequence joins TRBV7-2 and TRBJ2-7; maybe TRBD1 (6 bases). V dropped 4 bases and J dropped 0 bases, with 13 bases sitting between them. Germline values: CDR1 SGHTA, CDR2 FQGNSA. This CDR3 contains 15 residues. For the CDR3, the DNA is TGTGCCAGCAGCTCGTCGACAGGAATCTCCTACGAGCAGTACTTC. This encodes CASSSSTGISYEQYF.

The genes are TRBV5-4 and TRBJ2-5; 7 positions match TRBD1. V dropped 1 base and J dropped 4; count of bases not matched to a gene: 4. This CDR3 has 14 amino acids. CDR1 is SGHNT, CDR2 YYREEE, per germline (reference sequence). In DNA form, the CDR3 reads TGTGCCAGCAGCTTGACAGGGGTATTAGAGACCCAGTACTTC. Translating gives CASSLTGVLETQYF.

The V call is TRBV18, the J call TRBJ2-3; TRBD2 matches 10 bases. The CDR3 spans 16 residues. Germline V CDR1 and CDR2: KGHSH, LQKENI. The V segment lost 2 bases and the J segment 3 bases; nucleotides outside the gene matches: 5. CDR3 DNA: TGTGCCAGCTCACCAAACAGCGGGAGGGCGACAGATACGCAGTATTTT. Protein: CASSPNSGRATDTQYF.

CDR3 sequence (DNA): TGTGCCAGCAGTCCCATGGGACAGAACACTGAAGCTTTCTTT. This codes for CASSPMGQNTEAFF. The V and J genes are TRBV6-5 and TRBJ1-1; possible D gene TRBD1, 6 bases. Trimming left V 5 bases short and J 1 base short, with 11 bases between. CDR3 length: 14 amino acids. CDR1 MNHEY and CDR2 SVGAGI come from the germline V gene.

This chain links TRBV5-1 with TRBJ1-3, with 10 bases lining up with TRBD1. CDR3 size: 17 residues. The germline gives CDR1 SGHRS, CDR2 YFSETQ. Unmatched junction bases numbered 7, after V lost 3 bases and J lost 1 base. This CDR3 reads CASSSGTGVGSGNTIYF. CDR3 nucleotide sequence: TGCGCCAGCAGCTCCGGGACAGGGGTGGGATCTGGAAACACCATATATTTT.